The 23 T cell receptor beta chains given below trace back to one sample, sequenced in a study of cytomegalovirus exposure and HLA in healthy donors (dated by TCRdb to the late 2010s). Receptor amplification or capture employed the immunoSEQ multiplex PCR assay. The multiplex PCR relied on a mix of 60 forward primers for TCR Vbeta segments and 13 reverse primers for TCR Jbeta segments. Sourced from immuneACCESS, this table was stored by TCRdb with only in-frame sequences that have V and J called. A share of the clones is absent; for the studies checked, an unresolved V gene accounts for under half, and the remainder has no known explanation. This sample holds 100,000 or so clones; around three quarters were observed only once. Clones ranked in the top ten supply roughly 2.6% of the sample. The material sequenced was PBMCs. The source of these receptors is a female donor in good health and CMV-seronegative.

The rearrangement uses TRBV6-1 and TRBJ2-7; 8 nucleotides align to TRBD1. Trimming removed 4 bases from V and 5 bases from J; junction bases left unmatched: 10. Germline values: CDR1 MNHNS, CDR2 SASEGT. The CDR3 loop spans 15 amino acids. The CDR3 region is CASSVDRTGLDEQYF. The DNA for the CDR3 is TGTGCCAGCAGTGTAGATCGGACAGGGCTCGACGAGCAGTACTTC.

This clone appeared a single time. The chain carries TRBV5-6 and TRBJ2-6, with TRBD1 as a possible D gene (5 bases). The CDR3 totals 18 residues. In germline, CDR1 is SGHDT, CDR2 YYEEEE. The V gene lost 0 bases and the J gene lost 3 bases, with 16 bases spanning the gap. The CDR3 bases are TGTGCCAGCAGCTTGGTTAGGGGAAGTGGCGTTGGGGCCAACGTCCTGACTTTC. Amino acid sequence: CASSLVRGSGVGANVLTF.

The chain is built from TRBV4-1 and TRBJ1-1; TRBD1 is a possible D gene (6 bases). V lost 6 bases to trimming and J lost 5 bases, with 28 bases between them. The CDR3 is 18 amino acids. CDR1 is MGHRA, CDR2 YSYEKL, per germline. The CDR3 DNA sequence: TGCGCCAGCAGGGAAGCCTACAGGGATCGGGTGGAACGAACTGAAGCTTTCTTT. Encoded protein: CASREAYRDRVERTEAFF.

The V gene is TRBV9, the J gene TRBJ1-2; 7 bases line up with TRBD1. The CDR3 consists of 14 residues. Germline CDR1 reads SGDLS; CDR2 reads YYNGEE. The V and J ends lost 0 bases and 4 bases, in that order; junction bases with no gene match: 3. CDR3 sequence: CASSVVSGGYGYTF. The CDR3 DNA reads TGTGCCAGCAGCGTAGTGTCAGGGGGCTATGGCTACACCTTC.

This sequence joins TRBV14 and TRBJ2-7; 9 bases are a match to TRBD1. V trimming: 3 bases; J trimming: 3 bases; junction bases outside the gene matches: 6. Germline CDR1 and CDR2: SGHDN and FVKESK. This CDR3 spans 15 amino acids. The CDR3 nucleotides are TGTGCCAGCAGCCAGCCGGCGGACAGGGGCTACGAGCAGTACTTC. This sequence encodes CASSQPADRGYEQYF. Supplemented by reference TRBV14 and TRBJ2-7, the full variable domain reads EAGVTQFPSHSVIEKGQTVTLRCDPISGHDNLYWYRRVMGKEIKFLLHFVKESKQDESGMPNNRFLAERTGGTYSTLKVQPAELEDSGVYFCASSQPADRGYEQYFGPGTRLTVT.

The DNA for the CDR3 is TGTGCCAGCAGCTCCCCGGGACTACCTCACAATGAGCAGTTCTTC. Its translation: CASSSPGLPHNEQFF. The chain recombines TRBV13 with TRBJ2-1; the match to TRBD2 covers 7 bases. Germline-derived CDR1 and CDR2 are PRHDT and FYEKMQ (reference sequence). With 4 bases clipped from V and 5 bases from J, the junction kept 8 bases outside the gene matches. This CDR3 has 15 residues.

The chain has TRBV5-5 and TRBJ1-4; 7 positions match TRBD1. This CDR3 contains 19 residues. In germline, CDR1 is SGHKS, CDR2 YYEKEE (reference sequence). The V segment lost 4 bases and the J segment 8 bases; nucleotides outside the gene matches: 23. DNA of the CDR3: TGTGCCAGCAGCCATAACCCCGACAGGGTATTGCCTCGACCCGAAAAACTGTTTTTT. Encoded protein: CASSHNPDRVLPRPEKLFF.

A single count supports this clone. The chain is built from TRBV21-1 and TRBJ1-3; the table's D call of TRBD1 was not tested on the DNA. TRBV21-1 is tagged as a pseudogene. The CDR3 is 13 residues long. The CDR3 is CTSLQGSGNTIYF. CDR3 DNA: TGTACCAGTCTACAGGGCTCAGGAAACACCATATATTTT.

This clone was counted a few times. This sequence joins TRBV7-9 and TRBJ1-2; D is ambiguous. Germline V CDR1 and CDR2: SEHNR, FQNEAQ (reference sequence). V dropped 3 bases and J dropped 2 bases, with 7 bases sitting between them. The CDR3 runs to 13 residues. CDR3 DNA: TGTGCCAGCAGCTTCCAGGCAAACTATGGCTACACCTTC. Amino acids: CASSFQANYGYTF.

The chain couples TRBV19 to TRBJ2-5; weak D call: TRBD1 (6 bases). Germline V gives CDR1 LNHDA, CDR2 SQIVND (reference sequence). The CDR3 loop spans 14 amino acids. Trimming stripped 4 bases from V and 4 bases from J, with 13 bases between. The CDR3 bases are TGTGCCAGTAGTACCCCCAGGGGAGCAGAGACCCAGTACTTC. Translating it yields CASSTPRGAETQYF.

The table lists this clone with a few counts. The J gene is TRBJ2-7, the V gene TRBV10-1; 9 nucleotides match TRBD1. V lost 3 bases to trimming and J lost 4 bases; unmatched junction nucleotides: 7. In germline, CDR1 is WNHNN, CDR2 SYGVQD (reference sequence). This CDR3 spans 15 amino acids. CDR3 in DNA: TGCGCCAGCAGTGACCCCGGGACAGGGACATACGAGCAGTACTTC. Protein sequence: CASSDPGTGTYEQYF.

This sequence joins TRBV11-2 and TRBJ1-1; tentative D call: TRBD1 (5 bases). V lost 6 bases, J lost 1 base, and 15 bases lay in between. CDR3 size: 15 residues. Germline V gives CDR1 SGHAT, CDR2 FQNNGV. DNA of the CDR3: TGTGCCAGCAGTGCGCGCAGGGATGCGAACACTGAAGCTTTCTTT. Translated: CASSARRDANTEAFF.

This chain joins TRBV30 and TRBJ2-3; tentatively, D is TRBD2 (5 bases). V lost 0 bases and J lost 9, with 19 bases in between. The CDR3 length is 15 residues. CDR1 GTSNPN and CDR2 SVGIG come from the germline V gene (reference sequence). CDR3 DNA sequence: TGTGCCTGGAGTGTACGAGGGAGCGGTTCAGCCACGCAGTATTTT. Translating gives CAWSVRGSGSATQYF.

With regard to this clone: A junction boundary mismatches the germline segment, possibly from a read error. This chain connects TRBV2 to TRBJ2-7, with a possible D match to TRBD2 (5 bases). The CDR3 extends over 12 amino acids. Germline-derived CDR1 and CDR2 are SNHLY and FYNNEI. The CDR3 loop reads CASSDASRERYF. CDR3 nucleotides: TGTGCCAGCAGTGATGCTTCTAGGGAGCGGTACTTC.

The V and J genes are TRBV2 and TRBJ2-5; D gene uncertain. The J call is doubtful: the DNA matches TRBJ2-7 better. The CDR3 runs 11 residues. Germline lookup yields CDR1 SNHLY and CDR2 FYNNEI. The CDR3 sequence: CASISTYEQYF. The CDR3 coding sequence is TGTGCCAGCATTTCCACCTACGAGCAGTACTTC.

CDR3 region: CASSVGQGINEKLFF. The CDR3 bases are TGTGCCAGCAGCGTAGGTCAGGGAATCAATGAAAAACTGTTTTTT. The chain is built from TRBV9 and TRBJ1-4; the D gene is possibly TRBD1 (5 bases). Germline V lookup: CDR1 SGDLS, CDR2 YYNGEE. The CDR3 extends over 15 amino acids. V shed 0 bases and J shed 5 bases, with 11 bases lying between them.

The V call is TRBV14, the J call TRBJ2-7; no clear D. There are 13 residues in the CDR3. Trimming took 0 bases from V and 4 from J, leaving 7 bases between them. Germline CDR1 is SGHDN and CDR2 is FVKESK. The CDR3 nucleotides read TGTGCCAGCAGCCAAGAAGTAGCTTACGAGCAGTACTTC. Protein product: CASSQEVAYEQYF.

The CDR3 here is CASSPGQSNYGYTF. CDR3 sequence (DNA): TGCGCCAGCAGCCCCGGACAGTCAAACTATGGCTACACCTTC. V usage is TRBV5-1 and J usage is TRBJ1-2; perhaps TRBD1 as D (6 bases). Per germline, CDR1 SGHRS and CDR2 YFSETQ. Trimming pared 4 bases from V and 2 bases from J, leaving 12 bases between. This CDR3 contains 14 residues.

The chain employs TRBV5-1 and TRBJ2-2, with D maybe TRBD2 (7 bases). Germline V lookup: CDR1 SGHRS, CDR2 YFSETQ. The CDR3 is made up of 15 amino acids. Trimming pared 0 bases from V and 7 bases from J, leaving 13 bases between. The CDR3 region is CASSLVGGPNGELFF. CDR3 DNA sequence: TGCGCCAGCAGCTTGGTCGGGGGGCCGAACGGGGAGCTGTTTTTT. The full variable domain, completed using reference TRBV5-1 and TRBJ2-2, is KAGVTQTPRYLIKTRGQQVTLSCSPISGHRSVSWYQQTPGQGLQFLFEYFSETQRNKGNFPGRFSGRQFSNSRSEMNVSTLELGDSALYLCASSLVGGPNGELFFGEGSRLTVL.

This chain connects TRBV4-2 to TRBJ1-2; the D gene is possibly TRBD1 (6 bases). The CDR3 sequence is 15 residues long. Trimming cost V 0 bases and J 4 bases, with 12 bases left between them. Germline values: CDR1 LGHNA, CDR2 YNFKEQ. CDR3 DNA sequence: TGTGCCAGCAGCCAAGATTTCACAGGGATCTATGGCTACACCTTC. Residues: CASSQDFTGIYGYTF.

The chain carries TRBV6-6 and TRBJ2-7, with D possibly being TRBD1 (6 bases). CDR3 length: 12 residues. V was pared by 6 bases and J by 6 bases, with 12 bases between. Looked up from germline, CDR1 is MNHNY and CDR2 is SVGAGI (reference sequence). Here the CDR3 DNA reads TGTGCCAGCAGACTACAGGGAGTCGAGCAGTACTTC. It translates to CASRLQGVEQYF.

CDR3 residues: CASSTQLVVHYEQYF. CDR3 nucleotide sequence: TGTGCCAGCAGCACCCAACTAGTTGTTCACTACGAGCAGTACTTC. This sequence joins TRBV11-2 and TRBJ2-7; D may be TRBD2 (5 bases). The CDR3 contains 15 residues. Trimming shortened V by 5 bases and J by 3 bases, and 17 bases separated the two germline ends. Germline V lookup: CDR1 SGHAT, CDR2 FQNNGV.

The chain is built from TRBV19 and TRBJ1-2; the match to TRBD1 covers 7 bases. V was clipped by 8 bases and J by 8 bases; unmatched bases: 8. Per the germline V gene, CDR1 is LNHDA and CDR2 is SQIVND (reference sequence). The CDR3 has 12 residues. CDR3 sequence: CASLEGAGGYTF. The CDR3 DNA sequence: TGTGCCAGTCTTGAGGGGGCGGGAGGCTACACCTTC.